The 23 T cell receptor beta chains reported below all come from one sample, sequenced in a study of cytomegalovirus exposure and HLA in healthy donors. PCR employed 60 Vbeta and 13 Jbeta primers. Sequenced by immunoSEQ multiplex PCR; TCRdb stores in-frame clones only, minus some. The sample has about 120,000 clones. Sequenced material: PBMCs. These receptors were taken from a man aged 18 to 29 in good health and CMV-seronegative.

The rearrangement links TRBV6-1 to TRBJ1-2; the D gene is possibly TRBD1 (5 bases). In germline, CDR1 is MNHNS, CDR2 SASEGT. Trimming removed 1 base at V and 3 bases at J, with 12 bases between. CDR3 length: 15 residues. CDR3 in DNA: TGTGCCAGCAGTGAAGGAGCAGGGTGGTACTATGGCTACACCTTC. Its protein is CASSEGAGWYYGYTF.

The chain uses TRBV10-3 and TRBJ1-5; D unclear. V was pared by 3 bases and J by 2 bases, with 8 bases between. This CDR3 spans 14 amino acids. From germline, CDR1 is ENHRY and CDR2 SYGVKD. CDR3 nucleotide sequence: TGTGCCATCAGTGACCTGGGAGGCAATCAGCCCCAGCATTTT. It yields the protein CAISDLGGNQPQHF.

V and J are TRBV15 and TRBJ1-5; D unresolved. CDR3 length: 18 amino acids. Germline V gene lookup returns CDR1 LNHNV and CDR2 YYDKDF (reference sequence). V was shortened by 4 bases and J by 4 bases, with 23 bases between the two germline ends. In DNA form, the CDR3 reads TGTGCCACCAGCAAAGGCCCAGGCCCTTTAGTTGGAAATCAGCCCCAGCATTTT. Translated: CATSKGPGPLVGNQPQHF.

This chain uses TRBV19 with TRBJ1-4; weak D call: TRBD1 (5 bases). The length of the CDR3 is 16 residues. Trimming pared 7 bases from V and 6 bases from J, leaving 21 bases between. The germline V gene encodes CDR1 LNHDA and CDR2 SQIVND (reference sequence). CDR3 nucleotides: TGTGCCAGTACATCCCTAGGAGGGGCGCAGGATGAAAAACTGTTTTTT. It encodes CASTSLGGAQDEKLFF.

This chain links TRBV28 with TRBJ2-5; the D is unclear. The DNA end is more similar to TRBJ2-7, so the J call may be wrong. This CDR3 is 12 amino acids long. Per germline, CDR1 MDHEN and CDR2 SYDVKM. CDR3 nucleotides: TGTGCCAGCAAGGAGAGCTACTACGAGCAGTACTTC. This translates into CASKESYYEQYF.

The V gene is TRBV5-1, the J gene TRBJ2-5, with 7 bases identical to TRBD2. Germline V gene data show CDR1 as SGHRS and CDR2 as YFSETQ. The CDR3 is 14 amino acids. Trimming at V came to 2 bases and at J to 5 bases, leaving 6 bases not matched to a gene. The CDR3, as DNA: TGCGCCAGCAGCTTAGGCCAGGGAGGGGAGACCCAGTACTTC. This gives the protein CASSLGQGGETQYF.

J is TRBJ2-7 and V is TRBV14; D gene uncertain. The CDR3 covers 12 residues. V was shortened by 2 bases and J by 1 base, with 3 bases between the two germline ends. Germline CDR1 is SGHDN and CDR2 is FVKESK. CDR3: CASSQPSYEQYF. The CDR3 DNA reads TGTGCCAGCAGCCAACCGTCCTACGAGCAGTACTTC.

The V gene is TRBV2, the J gene TRBJ1-1; 10 bases match TRBD1. This CDR3 has 14 amino acids. CDR1 is SNHLY and CDR2 is FYNNEI in the germline V gene. Germline trimming cut 1 base from V and 5 bases from J; bases unmatched to any gene: 1. CDR3: CASSEGTGGTEAFF. The CDR3 nucleotides read TGTGCCAGCAGTGAAGGGACAGGGGGGACTGAAGCTTTCTTT.

V is TRBV27 and J is TRBJ1-1; no firm D call. Germline V gives CDR1 MNHEY, CDR2 SMNVEV (reference sequence). This CDR3 spans 13 amino acids. Trimming pared 3 bases from V and 11 bases from J, leaving 16 bases between. The CDR3 region has the DNA TGTGCCAGCAGTTTTTTACGAGGTCTCGGCGCTTTCTTT. Residues: CASSFLRGLGAFF.

The genes are TRBV28 and TRBJ1-5, with D possibly TRBD1 on 5 matching bases. The CDR3 length is 14 residues. The V end was cut by 5 bases, the J end by 3 bases, with 11 bases between. Germline CDR1 MDHEN, CDR2 SYDVKM. The CDR3 sequence: CASSPTGPNQPQHF. CDR3 DNA: TGTGCCAGCAGTCCCACAGGTCCCAATCAGCCCCAGCATTTT.

This chain joins TRBV2 and TRBJ2-7, with D tentatively TRBD1 (6 bases). Germline lookup yields CDR1 SNHLY and CDR2 FYNNEI. V lost 7 bases, J lost 5 bases, and 27 bases lay in between. CDR3 length equals 17 residues. The CDR3: CASIEGKQGKVNHEQYF. DNA for the CDR3: TGTGCCAGCATAGAAGGGAAACAGGGCAAAGTAAACCACGAGCAGTACTTC.

This chain uses TRBV6-1 with TRBJ1-5, with D perhaps matching TRBD1 (5 bases). The CDR3 runs 14 residues. CDR1 and CDR2 from the germline V gene are MNHNS and SASEGT. V lost 5 bases, J lost 6 bases, and 14 bases lay in between. The DNA for the CDR3 is TGTGCCAGCAGTCCCCTGGGACTTGGTCAGCCCCAGCATTTT. This codes for CASSPLGLGQPQHF.

The chain combines TRBV4-2 with TRBJ1-2; the D gene is possibly TRBD1 (6 bases). The CDR3 covers 17 residues. CDR1 is LGHNA and CDR2 is YNFKEQ in the germline V gene. V lost 4 bases, J lost 2 bases, and 20 bases lay in between. The CDR3 is CASSRDPTGTPNYGYTF. The DNA for the CDR3 is TGTGCCAGCAGCCGAGACCCCACAGGGACGCCGAACTATGGCTACACCTTC.

The rearrangement uses TRBV5-4 and TRBJ1-2, with D possibly TRBD1 on 6 matching bases. This CDR3 contains 15 residues. The germline CDR1 and CDR2 sequences are SGHNT and YYREEE (reference sequence). V was trimmed by 3 bases and J by 4 bases, leaving 16 bases between them. CDR3: CASSSRTEVGYGYTF. CDR3 coding DNA: TGTGCCAGCAGCTCAAGGACAGAAGTGGGCTATGGCTACACCTTC.

About this clone itself: Other DNA sequences of this sample code for an identical CDR3. The chain is built from TRBV6-5 and TRBJ1-1; a weak D match, TRBD1 (6 bases). Germline V gene data show CDR1 as MNHEY and CDR2 as SVGAGI. V gave up 0 bases and J gave up 4 bases, with 6 bases separating them. The CDR3 is made up of 13 amino acids. The CDR3 nucleotides are TGTGCCAGCAGTTACTCAGGGGGCACTGAAGCTTTCTTT. It yields the protein CASSYSGGTEAFF.

The chain couples TRBV7-9 to TRBJ2-3; 8 positions agree with TRBD1. The CDR3 totals 15 residues. V dropped 3 bases and J dropped 0; count of bases not matched to a gene: 2. CDR1 is SEHNR and CDR2 is FQNEAQ in the germline V gene (reference sequence). In DNA, the CDR3 is TGTGCCAGCAGCTTTGACAGGGGCAGCACAGATACGCAGTATTTT. This codes for CASSFDRGSTDTQYF. Drawing the rest from reference TRBV7-9 and TRBJ2-3, the complete variable domain is DTGVSQNPRHKITKRGQNVTFRCDPISEHNRLYWYRQTLGQGPEFLTYFQNEAQLEKSRLLSDRFSAERPKGSFSTLEIQRTEQGDSAMYLCASSFDRGSTDTQYFGPGTRLTVL.

This chain joins TRBV4-1 and TRBJ2-7, with 7 bases that match TRBD2. The trim removed 0 bases at V and 2 bases at J, leaving 10 bases unmatched. Germline values: CDR1 MGHRA, CDR2 YSYEKL. The CDR3 is made up of 17 amino acids. In nucleotides, the CDR3 is TGCGCCAGCAGCCAAGATCCGGGAGGCAGGAAACCCTACGAGCAGTACTTC. Protein sequence: CASSQDPGGRKPYEQYF.

With respect to this clone: The sample carries other DNA sequences with the same CDR3. The chain is built from TRBV21-1 and TRBJ1-1. TRBV21-1 is classified as a pseudogene. The CDR3 runs to 17 residues. In DNA, the CDR3 is TGTGCCAGCAGCCTTGGCCGGGACGCGGGGATGAACACTGAAGCTTTCTTT. Translating gives CASSLGRDAGMNTEAFF.

This chain links TRBV25-1 with TRBJ1-2; D not certain. CDR1 is MGHDK and CDR2 is SYGVNS in the germline V gene. The CDR3 extends over 13 amino acids. Trimming stripped 5 bases from V and 3 bases from J, with 10 bases between. The chain's CDR3 is CASSMRHYYGYTF. CDR3 bases: TGTGCCAGCAGTATGAGACATTACTATGGCTACACCTTC.

V usage is TRBV5-1 and J usage is TRBJ2-2, with 7 bases matching TRBD2. Per the germline V gene, CDR1 is SGHRS and CDR2 is YFSETQ. Trimming removed 0 bases from V and 2 bases from J; junction bases left unmatched: 7. CDR3 length: 17 amino acids. The DNA of the CDR3 is TGCGCCAGCAGCTTGGCGGGAGGATGGGGAAACACCGGGGAGCTGTTTTTT. Encoded protein: CASSLAGGWGNTGELFF.

CDR3: CASSLVVQGGKLFF. Here the CDR3 DNA reads TGCGCCAGCAGCTTGGTCGTTCAGGGTGGAAAACTGTTTTTT. V usage is TRBV5-1 and J usage is TRBJ1-4, with a tentative D call TRBD1 (5 bases). This CDR3 is built from 14 residues. V was cut by 0 bases and J by 10 bases, with 13 bases left in between. Germline V CDR1 and CDR2: SGHRS, YFSETQ.

J is TRBJ1-2 and V is TRBV19; no clear D gene. Trimming removed 2 bases at V and 4 bases at J, with 8 bases between. Germline assignment: CDR1 LNHDA and CDR2 SQIVND (reference sequence). This CDR3 has 13 amino acids. CDR3 amino acids: CASSITATYGYTF. The CDR3 nucleotides read TGTGCCAGTAGTATAACAGCCACCTATGGCTACACCTTC. Full variable domain (rest looked up from reference TRBV19 and TRBJ1-2): DGGITQSPKYLFRKEGQNVTLSCEQNLNHDAMYWYRQDPGQGLRLIYYSQIVNDFQKGDIAEGYSVSREKKESFPLTVTSAQKNPTAFYLCASSITATYGYTFGSGTRLTVV.

This chain connects TRBV5-1 to TRBJ2-3; 10 nucleotides align to TRBD2. CDR1 and CDR2 (germline): SGHRS, YFSETQ. CDR3 size: 17 residues. V gave up 0 bases and J gave up 2 bases; unmatched junction bases: 6. CDR3 sequence (DNA): TGCGCCAGCAGCTTGGGGCTAGCGGGGGTGAACACAGATACGCAGTATTTT. Translating it yields CASSLGLAGVNTDTQYF.